Sequencing of this TCR beta chain was carried out in a study of blood T cell repertoires in COVID-19. The CDR3 covers 15 residues. Germline CDR1 reads SGHAT; CDR2 reads FQNNGV. Between the trimmed V and J ends, which lost 5 bases and 5 bases, there was a span of 13 bases. Produced via immunoSEQ multiplex PCR; TCRdb's table is partial and in-frame only. The sample lists roughly 350,000 clones; approximately 89% were seen once. Followed over time, Seattle patients had been enrolled while infection was active. The table lists this clone with a count of one. The sample consisted of peripheral blood. This TCR derives from a woman in her twenties or thirties with COVID-19, enrolled during active disease. The chain uses TRBV11-2 and TRBJ2-6; possibly TRBD2 for D (6 bases). CDR3 bases: TGTGCCAGCAGCACTTACCGGGGGTGGGCCAACGTCCTGACTTTC. Translation: CASSTYRGWANVLTF.